This T cell receptor beta chain was obtained from a study of vaccination and CD4 T cells after COVID-19. Study-wide background: With a range of 35 to 161, the median interval from diagnosis to drawing post-COVID samples was approximately 91 days.

The CDR3 spans 16 residues. In germline, CDR1 is MDHEN, CDR2 SYDVKM. The V gene lost 5 bases and the J gene lost 3 bases, with 19 bases spanning the gap. Treatment of the sample: approximately nine-day PBMC culture with coronavirus spike peptide pools or control peptides (ViraFEST assay). TCRs were sequenced by ViraFEST after antigen-specific T cells had been expanded with peptide pools. A few counts support this clonotype. The antigen is not known. An Oncomine TCR Beta short-read assay was used to sequence the DNA from cultured CD4+ T cells. Using its own MiXCR run on the PCR reads, TCRdb lists one record per CDR3 protein. Among fewer than 15,000 distinct CDR3 sequences listed, around half were seen once.

Material: CD4+ T cells from blood, cultured in vitro. The TCR comes from a human donor who had recovered from COVID-19. This chain joins TRBV28 and TRBJ1-1, with D possibly matching TRBD1 (5 bases). The CDR3 DNA sequence: TGTGCCAGCAGTCCCTGGGGGGGGAAAAGGGACACTGAAGCTTTCTTT. Residues: CASSPWGGKRDTEAFF.